This T cell receptor (beta chain) stems from a study of blood T cell repertoires in COVID-19 (dated by TCRdb to the early 2020s). In terms of the full investigation: Collaborator samples came from the United States, Italy and Spain and covered acute and convalescent phases of COVID-19. A de-identified subject ID, COVID-19 status, age in years and sex were almost always included in the sample metadata. The prospective study material was composed of cDNA or gDNA derived from T cells, B-cell-depleted T cells, or PBMCs. A freely available public database, intended as a resource for researchers studying the immune response to SARS-CoV-2, is where the repertoires were released. The samples were drawn from two sources: the first 160 participants of the ongoing ImmuneRACE study, and some 1,300 subjects contributed by 6 global collaborators. Where available, HLA class I and class II types were taken from metadata supplied by the sample provider and were not determined by assay-based typing. Subjects who had been exposed to COVID-19, were actively infected with it, or had recovered from it provided the deeply sampled blood TCRbeta repertoires that made up the dataset.

One collaborating source in Seattle enrolled patients while the patients were actively infected and followed the patients over time throughout the course of disease. Collaborating institutions collected whole blood in K2EDTA tubes following their own protocols. For TCRbeta analysis, collaborator samples were shipped as frozen whole blood, as isolated PBMCs, or as DNA extracted from either sample type. Only one count was recorded for this clone. Its antigen target is currently unknown. Base quality data are lacking; no much larger clone is found one base away. On the study overall, not on this receptor specifically: How much clinical and demographic metadata was included differed by source and by participant, and the metadata was provided uncurated.

The immunoSEQ Assay, a bias-controlled multiplex PCR, was used to amplify TCRbeta CDR3 regions from genomic DNA. The paper's data handling went like this. The number of nucleated cells in each sample was estimated from the amplification of reference gene primers within the assay. To quantify the absolute abundance of each unique TCRbeta CDR3 rearrangement, sequence reads were collapsed and filtered. For each sample, productive Simpson clonality was calculated by taking the square root of Simpson's diversity index across productive rearrangements. In its TCRdb copy, this immuneACCESS table keeps in-frame sequences only and misses some clones. Where compared with another copy, unresolved V genes explain less than half of these, and the others have no known cause. The V and J calls and clone size are taken from that table; D and trimming were inferred from the DNA. This sample is represented by about 93,000 clones; under 90% of them were singletons. The ten largest clones take up under 5.5% of the sample.

The clonotype comes from a man aged 60 to 75 with COVID-19, enrolled during active disease. Sequenced: peripheral blood.

The CDR3 region: CASSQDENEKLFF. The sequenced DNA: TGTGCCAGCAGCCAAGATGAGAATGAAAAACTGTTTTTT. The receptor chain draws on TRBV3-1 (or the pseudogene TRBV3-2) and TRBJ1-4, with no confidently assigned D gene. The CDR3, cysteine through phenylalanine, is 13 amino acids long. Only CDR3 DNA is held: 39 bases, read in frame from base 1. Trimming removed 0 bases from V and 5 bases from J, leaving 4 bases between the germline ends. CDR1 and CDR2 were assigned from the germline V gene (reference sequence) as LGHDT and YNNKEL.